The 5 T cell receptor beta chains listed next were all sequenced from one sample in a study of identifying expanded T cells in peripheral blood. Data came from immunoSEQ multiplex PCR; TCRdb stores just in-frame clones and leaves some out. This table holds roughly 63,000 clones, over 80% found once. Sequences were obtained from blood. These receptors originate from a person aged 18 to 70 in good health.

The rearrangement joins TRBV5-1 to TRBJ1-1, with 7 bases lining up with TRBD1. V shed 0 bases and J 8 bases; nucleotides not matched to a gene: 10. The CDR3 extends over 15 amino acids. Looked up from germline, CDR1 is SGHRS and CDR2 is YFSETQ. CDR3 bases: TGCGCCAGCAGCTTGGGAAACTTAGGGACAGCAGAAGCTTTCTTT. It translates to CASSLGNLGTAEAFF.

This chain connects TRBV10-2 to TRBJ1-1; D is unclear. Germline V gene lookup returns CDR1 WSHSY and CDR2 SAAADI. The V gene lost 2 bases and the J gene lost 0 bases, with 10 bases spanning the gap. There are 15 residues in the CDR3. The CDR3 is CASSETQVMNTEAFF. CDR3 in DNA: TGCGCCAGCAGTGAGACTCAGGTAATGAACACTGAAGCTTTCTTT.

This clone was detected once. The chain employs TRBV6-1 and TRBJ2-3, with 8 bases fitting TRBD1. Germline trimming cut 7 bases from V and 8 bases from J; bases unmatched to any gene: 5. Germline V gene lookup returns CDR1 MNHNS and CDR2 SASEGT. This CDR3 contains 12 residues. The CDR3 DNA is TGTGCCAGCAATCAGGGGGCTGGTACGCAGTATTTT. As protein: CASNQGAGTQYF.

The rearrangement joins TRBV11-3 to TRBJ2-2; D possibly corresponds to TRBD2 (7 bases). V was trimmed by 6 bases and J by 6 bases, leaving 11 bases between them. This CDR3 spans 13 amino acids. Germline V gives CDR1 SGHNT, CDR2 YENEEA. The CDR3 region is CASRSGGPGELFF. CDR3 sequence (DNA): TGTGCCAGCAGGTCGGGGGGCCCCGGGGAGCTGTTTTTT.

The chain links TRBV10-2 to TRBJ2-7, with 10 bases fitting TRBD2. V was pared by 7 bases and J by 2 bases, with 8 bases of the junction left unmatched. This CDR3 has 15 amino acids. The germline CDR1 and CDR2 sequences are WSHSY and SAAADI. The CDR3 loop reads CASTKALAGTYEQYF. CDR3 DNA sequence: TGCGCCAGCACCAAAGCACTAGCGGGGACCTACGAGCAGTACTTC.